This T cell receptor (beta chain) emerged from a study of shared clonotypes between healthy human individuals. The overall study: Three CD4 naive, three CD4 memory, two CD8 naive and one CD8 memory plate were used per donor.

Naive-designated CD8 cells lacked CD45RO, were positively enriched for CCR7, and omitted terminally differentiated effector memory CD45RA+ cells. The CDR3 is 14 amino acids. Trimming cost V 4 bases and J 8 bases, with 15 bases left between them. Germline CDR1 is SGHDN and CDR2 is FVKESK. In the original processing: ImmunoSEQ output lacked quality scores and full-length reads, limiting matched filtering. Profiling relied on immunoSEQ multiplex PCR, and the TCRdb table lists in-frame clones only, not all of them. The D gene and trimming were derived from the DNA, and the V and J assignments and clone size from that table. The sample gives hundreds of thousands of clones, about 96% of which show up once; approximately 0.1% is in the top ten. Study outcomes and limitations: Memory subsets generally showed smaller estimated richness than naive subsets did.

This clone has a single count. Antigen unknown. The J gene is TRBJ2-1, the V gene TRBV14; D possibly corresponds to TRBD2 (6 bases). Sequences were obtained from naive CD8+ T cells sorted from blood. The sequence was collected from a woman aged 25 to 39 in good health. The CDR3 spells CASSLVGWGDEQFF. DNA for the CDR3: TGTGCCAGCAGCCTCGTGGGATGGGGGGATGAGCAGTTCTTC.